These 13 T cell receptor beta chains came from one sample sequenced in a study of cytomegalovirus exposure and HLA in healthy donors. This PCR relied on a set of 60 Vbeta primers and 13 Jbeta primers. Only in-frame clones appear in the TCRdb table, and some are missing; sequencing was by immunoSEQ multiplex PCR. This table holds more than 80,000 clones, roughly 70% found once. The material sequenced was PBMCs. These receptor sequences come from a male donor in good health and CMV-seropositive.

V gene TRBV5-1 combines with J gene TRBJ1-4; TRBD1 matches at 7 bases. Looked up from germline, CDR1 is SGHRS and CDR2 is YFSETQ. The CDR3 sequence is 17 residues long. V was clipped by 1 base and J by 2 bases; unmatched bases: 8. The CDR3 reads CASSLYAGGSTNEKLFF. The CDR3 DNA follows: TGCGCCAGCAGCTTGTACGCAGGGGGGTCGACTAATGAAAAACTGTTTTTT.

The gene calls are TRBV7-8 and TRBJ1-4; perhaps TRBD1 as D (5 bases). The CDR3 length is 14 residues. Germline-derived CDR1 and CDR2 are SGHVS and FQNEAQ. The V end was cut by 5 bases, the J end by 8 bases, with 15 bases between. CDR3 bases: TGTGCCAGCAGCCAGGGTTCGGCGGGAGAAAAACTGTTTTTT. Its protein is CASSQGSAGEKLFF.

The rearrangement links TRBV7-9 to TRBJ1-4; D is possibly TRBD1 (6 bases). V was trimmed by 0 bases and J by 6 bases, leaving 8 bases between them. The CDR3 loop spans 14 amino acids. Germline V gene sequence: CDR1 SEHNR, CDR2 FQNEAQ (reference sequence). The CDR3 nucleotides are TGTGCCAGCAGCTTAGCGTCAGGGGATGAAAAACTGTTTTTT. This sequence encodes CASSLASGDEKLFF.

This clone was seen more than once but under ten times. The genes are TRBV5-4 and TRBJ2-1; 10 positions match TRBD2. V was pared by 4 bases and J by 2 bases, with 15 bases of the junction left unmatched. Germline CDR1 and CDR2: SGHNT and YYREEE (reference sequence). This CDR3 has 19 residues. As DNA, the CDR3 is TGTGCCAGCAGCAAGGGGGGTGGTAGCGGGAGGTACACCTACAATGAGCAGTTCTTC. This codes for CASSKGGGSGRYTYNEQFF.

The rearrangement links TRBV14 to TRBJ2-2, with 9 nucleotides matching TRBD1. Unmatched junction bases numbered 5, after V lost 2 bases and J lost 4 bases. The CDR3 runs 16 residues. CDR1 and CDR2 from the germline V gene are SGHDN and FVKESK. The CDR3 bases are TGTGCCAGCAGCCAACTGGGACAGGGAAGCACCGGGGAGCTGTTTTTT. The encoded protein is CASSQLGQGSTGELFF.

Concerning this clone itself: One end of the junction varies from germline; a read error may be responsible. J is TRBJ2-5 and V is TRBV7-7, with 14 bases fitting TRBD2. This CDR3 is built from 17 residues. Germline CDR1 SSHAT, CDR2 FNYEAQ (reference sequence). This CDR3 reads CASSLGGLAGVSETQYF. The CDR3 DNA is TGTGCTAGCAGCTTAGGGGGACTAGCGGGAGTTTCGGAGACCCAGTACTTC. The full variable domain, its missing parts supplied by reference TRBV7-7 and TRBJ2-5, is GAGVSQSPRYKVTKRGQDVTLRCDPISSHATLYWYQQALGQGPEFLTYFNYEAQPDKSGLPSDRFSAERPEGSISTLTIQRTEQRDSAMYRCASSLGGLAGVSETQYFGPGTRLLVL.

The V call is TRBV5-4, the J call TRBJ1-5, with D unresolved. Trimming took 1 base from V and 7 from J, leaving 6 bases between them. CDR1 and CDR2 (germline): SGHNT, YYREEE (reference sequence). This CDR3 comprises 12 residues. The CDR3 region has the DNA TGTGCCAGCAGCTTGTACAACCAGCCCCAGCATTTT. Translation gives CASSLYNQPQHF.

The rearrangement uses TRBV28 and TRBJ1-2; D is uncertain. Germline V gives CDR1 MDHEN, CDR2 SYDVKM. V was shortened by 10 bases and J by 4 bases, with 16 bases between the two germline ends. The length of the CDR3 is 13 residues. CDR3 residues: CAIPREGTYGYTF. The CDR3 region has the DNA TGTGCCATCCCTCGGGAGGGTACCTATGGCTACACCTTC.

The V gene is TRBV18, the J gene TRBJ1-1, with TRBD1 matching 9 bases. The V and J ends lost 7 bases and 1 base, in that order; junction bases with no gene match: 7. The length of the CDR3 is 15 residues. Germline V lookup: CDR1 KGHSH, CDR2 LQKENI. The CDR3 coding sequence is TGTGCCAGCTGCCTGGGGGGACAGGGGAACACTGAAGCTTTCTTT. Translating gives CASCLGGQGNTEAFF.

The rearrangement uses TRBV5-6 and TRBJ1-2; a weak D match, TRBD1 (5 bases). V lost 6 bases, J lost 4 bases, and 16 bases lay in between. This CDR3 has 14 amino acids. The germline gives CDR1 SGHDT, CDR2 YYEEEE. DNA of the CDR3: TGTGCCAGCACCCGGACACTGGTCGTCTATGGCTACACCTTC. It codes for CASTRTLVVYGYTF.

This clone was observed a few times. The CDR3 region is CASMRMGAAYEQYF. The DNA for the CDR3 is TGTGCCAGCATGCGGATGGGGGCCGCCTACGAGCAGTACTTC. The chain has TRBV5-4 and TRBJ2-7, with a weak D call TRBD1 (6 bases). Germline V gene data show CDR1 as SGHNT and CDR2 as YYREEE (reference sequence). This CDR3 region has 14 residues. V shed 6 bases and J shed 2 bases, with 15 bases lying between them. The whole variable domain, remainder taken from reference TRBV5-4 and TRBJ2-7, is ETGVTQSPTHLIKTRGQQVTLRCSSQSGHNTVSWYQQALGQGPQFIFQYYREEENGRGNFPPRFSGLQFPNYSSELNVNALELDDSALYLCASMRMGAAYEQYFGPGTRLTVT.

The genes are TRBV7-2 and TRBJ1-3; D is perhaps TRBD1 (6 bases). V lost 6 bases and J 4 bases, leaving 16 bases between the germline ends. The CDR3 extends over 15 amino acids. Germline CDR1 and CDR2: SGHTA and FQGNSA. The CDR3 nucleotides are TGTGCCAGCAGTTCCCAGGGGTTGAGAGGAAACACCATATATTTT. This codes for CASSSQGLRGNTIYF.

This clone was picked up one time. CDR3 region: CASSPGLIYEQYF. CDR3 nucleotides: TGTGCCAGCAGTCCGGGACTCATCTACGAGCAGTACTTC. This sequence joins TRBV7-2 and TRBJ2-7, with D possibly being TRBD2 (6 bases). Trimming stripped 6 bases from V and 3 bases from J, with 12 bases between. The CDR3 consists of 13 residues. Looked up from germline, CDR1 is SGHTA and CDR2 is FQGNSA. Complete variable domain (other parts from reference TRBV7-2 and TRBJ2-7): GAGVSQSPSNKVTEKGKDVELRCDPISGHTALYWYRQSLGQGLEFLIYFQGNSAPDKSGLPSDRFSAERTGGSVSTLTIQRTQQEDSAVYLCASSPGLIYEQYFGPGTRLTVT.